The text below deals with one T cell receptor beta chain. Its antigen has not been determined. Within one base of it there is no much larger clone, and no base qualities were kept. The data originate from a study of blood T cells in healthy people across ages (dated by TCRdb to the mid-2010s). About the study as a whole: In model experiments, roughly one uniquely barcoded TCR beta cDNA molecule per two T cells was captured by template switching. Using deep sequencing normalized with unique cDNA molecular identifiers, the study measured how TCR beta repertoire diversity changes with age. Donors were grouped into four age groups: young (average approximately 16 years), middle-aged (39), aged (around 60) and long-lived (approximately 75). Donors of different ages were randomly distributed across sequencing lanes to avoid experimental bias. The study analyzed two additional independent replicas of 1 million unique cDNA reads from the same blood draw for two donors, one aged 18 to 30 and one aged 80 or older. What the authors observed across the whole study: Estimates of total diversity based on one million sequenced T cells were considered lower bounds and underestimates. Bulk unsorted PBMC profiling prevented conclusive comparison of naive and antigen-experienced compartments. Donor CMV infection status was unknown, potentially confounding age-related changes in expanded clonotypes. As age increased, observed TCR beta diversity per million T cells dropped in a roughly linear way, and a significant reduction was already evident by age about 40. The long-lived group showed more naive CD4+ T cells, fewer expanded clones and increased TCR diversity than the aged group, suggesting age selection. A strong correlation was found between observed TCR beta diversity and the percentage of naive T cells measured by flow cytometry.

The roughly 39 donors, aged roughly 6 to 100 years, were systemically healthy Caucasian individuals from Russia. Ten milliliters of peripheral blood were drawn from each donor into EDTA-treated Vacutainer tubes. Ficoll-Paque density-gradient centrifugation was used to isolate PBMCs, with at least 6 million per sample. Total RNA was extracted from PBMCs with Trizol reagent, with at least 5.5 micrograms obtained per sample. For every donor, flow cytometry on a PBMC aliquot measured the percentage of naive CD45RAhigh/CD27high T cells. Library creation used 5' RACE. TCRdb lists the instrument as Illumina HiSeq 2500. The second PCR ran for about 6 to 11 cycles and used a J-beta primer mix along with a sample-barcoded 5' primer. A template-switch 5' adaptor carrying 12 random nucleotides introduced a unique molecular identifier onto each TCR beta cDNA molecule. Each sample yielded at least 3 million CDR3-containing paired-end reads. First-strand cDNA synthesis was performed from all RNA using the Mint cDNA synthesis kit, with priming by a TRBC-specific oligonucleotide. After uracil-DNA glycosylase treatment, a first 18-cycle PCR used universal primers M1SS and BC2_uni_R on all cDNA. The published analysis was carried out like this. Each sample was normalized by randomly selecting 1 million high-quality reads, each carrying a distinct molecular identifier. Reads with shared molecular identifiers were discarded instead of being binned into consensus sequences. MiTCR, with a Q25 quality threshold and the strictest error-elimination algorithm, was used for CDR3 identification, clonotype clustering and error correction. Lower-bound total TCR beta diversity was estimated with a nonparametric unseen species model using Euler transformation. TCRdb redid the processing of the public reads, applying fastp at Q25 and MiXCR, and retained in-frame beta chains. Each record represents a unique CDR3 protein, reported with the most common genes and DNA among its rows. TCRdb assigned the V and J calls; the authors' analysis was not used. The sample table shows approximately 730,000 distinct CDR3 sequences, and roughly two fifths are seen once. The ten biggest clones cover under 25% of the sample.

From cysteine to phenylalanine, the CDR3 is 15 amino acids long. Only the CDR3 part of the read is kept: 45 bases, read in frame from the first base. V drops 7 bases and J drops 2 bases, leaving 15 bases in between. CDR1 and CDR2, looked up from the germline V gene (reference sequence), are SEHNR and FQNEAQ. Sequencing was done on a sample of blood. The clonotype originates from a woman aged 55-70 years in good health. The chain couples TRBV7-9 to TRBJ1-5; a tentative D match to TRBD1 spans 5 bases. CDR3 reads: CASNSTLGGNQPQHF. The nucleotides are TGTGCCAGCAACTCTACGTTGGGGGGCAATCAGCCCCAGCATTTT.